These 6 T cell receptor beta chains originate from one sample sequenced in a study of blood T cell repertoires in COVID-19. Sequenced by immunoSEQ multiplex PCR; TCRdb stores in-frame clones only, minus some. The table has about 190,000 clones, around nine tenths seen once. Sequencing input: peripheral blood. These receptors came from a young man with acute or convalescent COVID-19.

The chain recombines TRBV7-3 with TRBJ1-1; 7 nucleotides agree with TRBD1. The germline V gene has CDR1 SGHTA and CDR2 FQGTGA. The J segment lost 9 bases and the V segment lost 2 bases, leaving 6 bases of the junction unmatched. This CDR3 has 13 amino acids. CDR3: CASSLYRDRQAFF. Written as DNA, the CDR3 is TGTGCCAGCAGCTTATACCGGGACAGACAAGCTTTCTTT.

This clone was counted a single time. V usage is TRBV28 and J usage is TRBJ2-7; perhaps TRBD2 as D (6 bases). This CDR3 has 15 residues. Germline values: CDR1 MDHEN, CDR2 SYDVKM. Trimming removed 1 base at V and 7 bases at J, with 17 bases between. The CDR3 DNA reads as TGTGCCAGCAGTTTATACGGCGGGGAGATGGTTGAGCAGTACTTC. Residues: CASSLYGGEMVEQYF.

The CDR3 is CASRGAGGEDEQFF. CDR3 nucleotides: TGTGCCAGTCGAGGAGCGGGGGGCGAGGATGAGCAGTTCTTC. V usage is TRBV6-5 and J usage is TRBJ2-1; 9 positions agree with TRBD2. This CDR3 has 14 residues. Germline assignment: CDR1 MNHEY and CDR2 SVGAGI. V gave up 9 bases and J gave up 8 bases; unmatched junction bases: 11.

The J gene is TRBJ2-1, the V gene TRBV29-1; D perhaps matches TRBD1 (6 bases). CDR3 length: 11 amino acids. Trimming stripped 7 bases from V and 11 bases from J, with 15 bases between. CDR1 and CDR2 (germline): SQVTM, ANQGSEA. The CDR3 DNA is TGCAGCGCGTACCGGGACACTAAGCAGTTCTTC. This codes for CSAYRDTKQFF.

The J gene is TRBJ1-5, the V gene TRBV2; D is ambiguous. The CDR3 extends over 15 amino acids. Trimming cost V 1 base and J 0 bases, with 7 bases left between them. CDR1 is SNHLY and CDR2 is FYNNEI in the germline V gene. In DNA form, the CDR3 reads TGTGCCAGCAGTGAAGACGGACTTAGCAATCAGCCCCAGCATTTT. Its protein is CASSEDGLSNQPQHF.

This clone has a handful of counts. The genes are TRBV14 and TRBJ2-5; 7 positions agree with TRBD1. Germline loops: CDR1 SGHDN, CDR2 FVKESK. The CDR3 is made up of 13 amino acids. J was trimmed by 4 bases and V by 4 bases; bases with no gene match: 3. CDR3 in DNA: TGTGCCAGCAGCCTGACAGGGATAGAGACCCAGTACTTC. Translation gives CASSLTGIETQYF.